These T cell receptor beta chains were read from a single sample in a study of siplizumab effects on memory and regulatory T cells. Assay used: immunoSEQ multiplex PCR; TCRdb lists only in-frame clones, some missing. The repertoire includes roughly 92,000 clones, roughly 94% of them detected once, and 1% to 1.5% sits in the top ten. Sequencing was done on a sample of non-Treg CD4+ T cells sorted from blood. The origin of the receptors is a human donor in good health. Both conserved end residues are part of each CDR3. D genes are given only for firm matches. The size entry is marked missing in some rows and otherwise reads once, few, many or a size class.

d_gene: NA; j_gene: TRBJ2-5; abundance: NA; v_gene: TRBV6-5; CDR3nt: TGTGCCAGCAGCAGGACAGCCGCAGAGACCCAGTACTTC; CDR3aa: CASSRTAAETQYF
d_gene: TRBD1; j_gene: TRBJ2-2; abundance: once; v_gene: TRBV19; CDR3nt: TGTGCCAGTAGTATAAAAACAGGGGTAGTTACCGGGGAGCTGTTTTTT; CDR3aa: CASSIKTGVVTGELFF
d_gene: NA; j_gene: TRBJ1-6; abundance: NA; v_gene: TRBV6-6; CDR3nt: TGTGCCAGCAGTTACAAAGGGGGGTGGAATTCACCCCTCCACTTT; CDR3aa: CASSYKGGWNSPLHF
d_gene: NA; j_gene: TRBJ1-2; abundance: NA; v_gene: TRBV30; CDR3nt: TGTGCCTGGAGTGCTTCGACACTAAACTATGGCTACACCTTC; CDR3aa: CAWSASTLNYGYTF
d_gene: TRBD1; j_gene: TRBJ2-7; abundance: NA; v_gene: TRBV6-5; CDR3nt: TGTGCCAGCAGTTACACAAGGACAGGGCCAAACTACGAGCAGTACTTC; CDR3aa: CASSYTRTGPNYEQYF
d_gene: TRBD1; j_gene: TRBJ1-5; abundance: once; v_gene: TRBV25-1; CDR3nt: TGTGCCAGCAGTGGTGGGGGGACAGTTCTTAATCAGCCCCAGCATTTT; CDR3aa: CASSGGGTVLNQPQHF
d_gene: TRBD2; j_gene: TRBJ2-5; abundance: NA; v_gene: TRBV2; CDR3nt: TGTGCCAGCAAGATCGGCGGGAGGAGGTCCCAGTACTTC; CDR3aa: CASKIGGRRSQYF
d_gene: NA; j_gene: TRBJ1-5; abundance: NA; v_gene: TRBV4-1; CDR3nt: TGCGCCAGCAGCCAAGATGGTCGGAGCAATCAGCCCCAGCATTTT; CDR3aa: CASSQDGRSNQPQHF
d_gene: NA; j_gene: TRBJ1-4; abundance: NA; v_gene: TRBV21-1; CDR3nt: TGTGCCAGCAGCAAAGATGGGGTTCGGATCGAAAAACTGTTTTTT; CDR3aa: CASSKDGVRIEKLFF
d_gene: TRBD1; j_gene: TRBJ1-3; abundance: NA; v_gene: TRBV28; CDR3nt: TGTGCCAGCAGTCCCCGCAGACAGGGGGCCGGAAACACCATATATTTT; CDR3aa: CASSPRRQGAGNTIYF
d_gene: NA; j_gene: TRBJ2-1; abundance: NA; v_gene: TRBV6-4; CDR3nt: TGTGCCAGCAGTGTTAGCGGTAACTCCTACAATGAGCAGTTCTTC; CDR3aa: CASSVSGNSYNEQFF
d_gene: NA; j_gene: TRBJ2-7; abundance: NA; v_gene: TRBV1; CDR3nt: TGCACCAGCAAAACGGGGCGGGAGGGGTACGAGCAGTACTTC; CDR3aa: CTSKTGREGYEQYF
d_gene: NA; j_gene: TRBJ1-5; abundance: NA; v_gene: TRBV19; CDR3nt: TGTGCCAGTAGTACGGTTAGGGGGTACAATCAGCCCCAGCATTTT; CDR3aa: CASSTVRGYNQPQHF
d_gene: NA; j_gene: TRBJ2-5; abundance: NA; v_gene: TRBV28; CDR3nt: TGTGCCAGCAGTTTGATCCCTCAACCGGGTAGTAGGGAGACCCAGTACTTC; CDR3aa: CASSLIPQPGSRETQYF
d_gene: NA; j_gene: TRBJ1-4; abundance: NA; v_gene: TRBV19; CDR3nt: TGTGCCATGATACGCGAAACAACTAATGAAAAACTGTTTTTT; CDR3aa: CAMIRETTNEKLFF
d_gene: NA; j_gene: TRBJ1-2; abundance: NA; v_gene: TRBV30; CDR3nt: TGTGCCTGGAGGCCTCCCCTCGAAGGGGGCTACACCTTC; CDR3aa: CAWRPPLEGGYTF
d_gene: TRBD2; j_gene: TRBJ2-7; abundance: NA; v_gene: TRBV4-2; CDR3nt: TGTGCCAGCAGCCAAGATAATTCGGCGGGGGACCGGGTGGGCTACGAGCAGTACTTC; CDR3aa: CASSQDNSAGDRVGYEQYF
d_gene: NA; j_gene: TRBJ2-6; abundance: NA; v_gene: TRBV5-1; CDR3nt: TGCGCCAGCAGCTTGGCTTCTGGGGGCAGCGCTGGGGCCAACGTCCTGACTTTC; CDR3aa: CASSLASGGSAGANVLTF
d_gene: TRBD1; j_gene: TRBJ2-6; abundance: NA; v_gene: TRBV2; CDR3nt: TGTGCCAGTTACAGGGGGATCTCTGGGGCCAACGTCCTGACTTTC; CDR3aa: CASYRGISGANVLTF
d_gene: NA; j_gene: TRBJ1-1; abundance: NA; v_gene: TRBV18; CDR3nt: TGTGCCAGCTCACTCCGACAGGAGAACACTGAAGCTTTCTTT; CDR3aa: CASSLRQENTEAFF
d_gene: NA; j_gene: TRBJ2-7; abundance: NA; v_gene: TRBV6-9; CDR3nt: TGTGCCAGCAGCGTCCCGACAGGAGGGTGGGGTGAATGGTCCTACGAGCAGTACTTC; CDR3aa: CASSVPTGGWGEWSYEQYF
d_gene: NA; j_gene: TRBJ2-3; abundance: NA; v_gene: TRBV11-2; CDR3nt: TGTGCCAGCAGCTTAGCCGGGGGCGCCCGCACAGATACGCAGTATTTT; CDR3aa: CASSLAGGARTDTQYF
d_gene: TRBD2; j_gene: TRBJ2-1; abundance: NA; v_gene: TRBV19; CDR3nt: TGTGCCAGTATGGGGAGAGCGGGATATAACAATGAGCAGTTCTTC; CDR3aa: CASMGRAGYNNEQFF
d_gene: TRBD1; j_gene: TRBJ2-7; abundance: NA; v_gene: TRBV4-1; CDR3nt: TGCGCCAGCAGCCCTGACAGGGGGCGAAACGAGCAGTACTTC; CDR3aa: CASSPDRGRNEQYF
d_gene: NA; j_gene: TRBJ1-2; abundance: NA; v_gene: TRBV5-1; CDR3nt: TGCGCCAGCAGCGGGGGTTCAGGGCCCGTGGACTATGGCTACACCTTC; CDR3aa: CASSGGSGPVDYGYTF
d_gene: NA; j_gene: TRBJ1-5; abundance: NA; v_gene: TRBV5-1; CDR3nt: TGCGCCAGCAGCTTGGGGGGGAACAGCAATCAGCCCCAGCATTTT; CDR3aa: CASSLGGNSNQPQHF
d_gene: NA; j_gene: TRBJ1-4; abundance: NA; v_gene: TRBV9; CDR3nt: TGTGCCAGCAGCCCCCTGGAGGGAACTAATGAAAAACTGTTTTTT; CDR3aa: CASSPLEGTNEKLFF
d_gene: NA; j_gene: TRBJ2-1; abundance: NA; v_gene: TRBV5-1; CDR3nt: TGCGCCAGCAGCTTGGGCCTGGGCCCCTACAATGAGCAGTTCTTC; CDR3aa: CASSLGLGPYNEQFF
d_gene: NA; j_gene: TRBJ2-7; abundance: NA; v_gene: TRBV9; CDR3nt: TGTGCCAGCAGCGTGGGGGGACAGTCCTACGAGCAGTACTTC; CDR3aa: CASSVGGQSYEQYF